The present TCR beta chain was sequenced within a study of T cell repertoires in cytomegalovirus infection. Looking at the study overall: A matching HLA type, together with CMV infection, was signaled by public TCR beta signatures. Overall study results and limits: HLA-C-restricted CMV clonotypes gave the most frequent clonotype in two of eight donors. Identification of carriers of CMV plus the relevant HLA was achieved through cumulative public TCR beta family frequency.

One entry per CDR3 protein results from TCRdb running MiXCR on the reads. The sample contains 400,000 to 550,000 distinct CDR3 sequences, 11% of which appear only once. This clonotype was found many times. Its matching antigen is unknown. The TCR sequence derives from a human donor in good health (CMV status not recorded). Some clones in this sample may be carry-over from other donors' samples. The sequenced material came from PBMCs.

CDR3 in amino acids: CASSRRVTGTETQYF. In DNA, the CDR3 is TGTGCCAGCAGCCGTAGGGTAACAGGGACAGAGACCCAGTACTTC. The chain recombines TRBV7-8 with TRBJ2-5; tentative D call: TRBD1 (6 bases). Germline loops: CDR1 SGHVS, CDR2 FQNEAQ. This CDR3 spans 15 amino acids. With 5 bases removed from V and 4 bases from J, the gap between germline ends came to 17 bases.